Below, one TCR beta chain is given with its context. The data were obtained in a study of human T cells and chemical hapten exposure. Looked up from germline, CDR1 is SGHTA and CDR2 is FQGTGA. The CDR3 is made up of 16 amino acids. V was pared by 4 bases and J by 0 bases, with 14 bases between. Time point: patch test 1, 2 weeks after DPC sensitization. Treatment defined: therapeutic diphenylcyclopropenone sensitization with weekly scalp DPC. Each CDR3 protein is one row after TCRdb ran MiXCR on the RACE reads. The table includes around 77,000 distinct CDR3 sequences, 9.8% detected once. The V and J genes are TRBV7-3 and TRBJ2-3; possibly TRBD1 for D (5 bases). The starting material was whole blood, obtained in connection with sensitization to the hapten diphenylcyclopropenone (DPC). This TCR was sampled from a middle-aged woman with alopecia areata. Some clones in this sample may be carry-over from other donors' samples. CDR3 amino acids: CASSSLTAASTDTQYF. Here the CDR3 DNA reads TGTGCCAGCAGCTCCTTGACAGCCGCTAGCACAGATACGCAGTATTTT. The variable domain in full, completed from reference TRBV7-3 and TRBJ2-3, reads GAGVSQTPSNKVTEKGKYVELRCDPISGHTALYWYRQSLGQGPEFLIYFQGTGAADDSGLPNDRFFAVRPEGSVSTLKIQRTERGDSAVYLCASSSLTAASTDTQYFGPGTRLTVL.